The entry below gives a single T cell receptor beta chain sequence along with its context. The antigen it binds to is not known. Base qualities are not at hand, and no much larger clone is one base apart. Instrument on record: Illumina MiSeq. TRB rearrangements were amplified by multiplex PCR with BIOMED2 TRB-A/B primer pools. Illumina-compatible adapters and 7-nucleotide sample barcodes were attached to the amplicons in two consecutive PCRs. All library PCRs used Phusion HS II polymerase. Amplicons were gel-purified with the NucleoSpin Gel and PCR Clean-up kit, quantified on Qubit, and pooled at about 4.2 nM. Before Illumina next-generation sequencing, the quality of the amplicon pool was assessed on an Agilent 2100 Bioanalyzer. The source study handled its data this way. Annotation of TRB rearrangements was done in MiXCR 3.0.8 with the default MiXCR reference library. Non-productive reads and sequences with fewer than 2 reads were removed, and each unique CDR3 nucleotide sequence was counted as one clone. Clonality, diversity, richness and V-J gene usage were computed in R 3.5.1. TCR clustering by CDR3 similarity used GLIPH2, with generation probabilities calculated by OLGA. Only GLIPH2 clusters with at least four unique TCR clonotypes present in at least three individuals were retained. The raw public reads went through TCRdb reprocessing: fastp at Q25, MiXCR clone calling, in-frame beta chains kept. For every CDR3 protein sequence, its rows merge into one entry that carries the most common genes and DNA. TCRdb, rather than the study authors, made the V and J calls. This sample holds 6,500 to 10,000 distinct CDR3 sequences; over 35% were observed only once. The top ten constitute around 3% of the sample.

Trimming costs V 8 bases and J 5 bases, and their ends lie 18 bases apart. Sequences MNHNS (CDR1) and SASEGT (CDR2) are obtained from the germline V gene. The CDR3 covers 14 residues, taking in both the cysteine and the phenylalanine. The entry retains the CDR3 DNA only, 42 bases that are in frame from base 1. The data derive from a study of T and B cells in COVID-19 patients (TCRdb year 2020). Regarding the study in general: Using TRB and IGH repertoire sequencing of peripheral blood, the study characterized adaptive immunity in COVID-19 patients who had active infection or had recovered. A recovered cohort comprised roughly 18 patients contributing some 22 samples, mostly after mild to moderate COVID-19 managed as outpatients. The recovered cohort had a median age of roughly 30 years, compared with 55 to 70 years in the active-infection cohort. Of the 20 patients in the active-infection cohort, some eleven were critically ill and needed mechanical ventilation or ECMO. Comorbidities linked to unfavorable COVID-19 outcome were present in 18 of 20 patients in the active-infection cohort. The TCR and BCR sequence repository comprised more than 30 patients and roughly 69 time points, with over 8 million TCR sequences analysed. Two patients were included in both the recovered and active cohorts because samples were available from active disease and after recovery. Repertoire analyses used an age-matched reference group of 39 healthy donors who were negative for COVID-19 antibodies as the comparison. As many as 9 follow-up blood samples were taken per patient, and some of the samples covered different disease stages within the same individual. The study at large found these results: Strongly skewed TRBV/TRBJ gene usage was reported in patients with COVID-19. A total of roughly 2,500 exclusive TCR clusters, including 30 to 40 low-pGen clusters, were found in the recovered cohort. The cohort was considered too small to assess HLA contributions to COVID-19 susceptibility or severity. Specific T cell subsets (CD4+/Treg/CD8+) and sorted SARS-CoV-2-responsive or tetramer+ T cells had not yet been sequenced, and these experiments were ongoing. In active COVID-19, TRB repertoires were highly clonal, while at recovery, diversity and richness increased above the levels seen in healthy donors. Blood samples from mildly ill patients during symptoms and early samples from severe cases were scarce. It was stated that prospective validation of the reported TCR clusters was required before the clusters could be put to clinical use.

TRB repertoires were amplified using roughly 220-550 ng of genomic DNA isolated from blood. This receptor chain uses TRBV6-1 and TRBJ1-1, with a weak D call of TRBD1 (5 bases match). Sequenced input: blood. The receptor's source is a human donor who had recovered from COVID-19. In nucleotide form, the sequence is TGTGCCAGCCTAGGTGGGGGGTGGGAAACTGAAGCTTTCTTT. This sequence encodes CASLGGGWETEAFF.